The text below deals with one T cell receptor (beta chain). This entry comes from a study of control samples from healthy donors and cancer patients. Trimming pared 0 bases from V and 6 bases from J, leaving 12 bases between. The CDR3 runs to 14 residues. CDR1 SGHAT and CDR2 FQNNGV come from the germline V gene. Method: immunoSEQ multiplex PCR; TCRdb's copy keeps in-frame clones and lacks some. The sample has 95,000 to 130,000 clones; 70% to 90% are singletons. This chain joins TRBV11-2 and TRBJ2-7; D gene unclear. This clonotype originated in a woman aged 70-85 years in good health. The sample was blood. The CDR3 DNA is TGTGCCAGCAGCTTAGATCCGGGCAGCCCCGAGCAGTACTTC. Residues: CASSLDPGSPEQYF.